Listed here are 30 T cell receptor beta chains from one sample, sequenced in a study of blood T cell repertoires in COVID-19. Generated by immunoSEQ multiplex PCR, the TCRdb table keeps only in-frame clones and is missing some. The data contain roughly 310,000 clones, about 90% of them singletons. The sequencing input was peripheral blood. The source of these receptors is a woman aged 30 to 39 with COVID-19, enrolled during active disease.

V and J are TRBV2 and TRBJ1-5; D gene ambiguous. CDR3 length equals 14 residues. V lost 6 bases and J 5 bases, leaving 14 bases between the germline ends. CDR1 and CDR2 from the germline V gene are SNHLY and FYNNEI. CDR3 in amino acids: CASSNIRSDQPQHF. CDR3 nucleotide sequence: TGTGCCAGCAGCAACATCAGGTCCGATCAGCCCCAGCATTTT.

The V and J genes are TRBV7-9 and TRBJ1-2, with TRBD1 identical over 10 bases. This CDR3 region has 17 residues. V trimming: 5 bases; J trimming: 0 bases; junction bases outside the gene matches: 9. The germline gives CDR1 SEHNR, CDR2 FQNEAQ (reference sequence). CDR3 bases: TGTGCCAGCAGCCCAAGGGACAGGGGCAACCCTAACTATGGCTACACCTTC. This sequence encodes CASSPRDRGNPNYGYTF.

The genes are TRBV29-1 and TRBJ1-2; D gene unclear. Deletions cut 3 bases from V and 3 bases from J, with 5 bases between. The germline V gene has CDR1 SQVTM and CDR2 ANQGSEA. The CDR3 has 11 residues. The CDR3 spells CSVDPDYGYTF. CDR3 bases: TGCAGCGTTGATCCAGACTATGGCTACACCTTC.

V is TRBV4-1 and J is TRBJ1-2, with D unresolved. The CDR3 covers 13 residues. Germline CDR1 MGHRA, CDR2 YSYEKL. The V end was cut by 4 bases, the J end by 5 bases, with 11 bases between. CDR3 sequence (DNA): TGCGCCAGCAGCCCAAGAGAGGGATATGGCTACACCTTC. Translation: CASSPREGYGYTF.

The genes are TRBV21-1 and TRBJ2-1; the table's D call, TRBD2, was not checked against the DNA. TRBV21-1 is a pseudogene locus. The CDR3 sequence is 18 residues long. CDR3 nucleotides: TGTGCCAGCAGCAAAGCTGGGAGGACCTCGTTATCCTACAATGAGCAGTTCTTC. Translating it yields CASSKAGRTSLSYNEQFF.

This clone was picked up a small number of times. This chain uses TRBV10-3 with TRBJ1-3; D is possibly TRBD1 (5 bases). The V gene lost 10 bases and the J gene lost 0 bases, with 13 bases spanning the gap. The CDR3 is 14 residues long. Germline V gives CDR1 ENHRY, CDR2 SYGVKD. The CDR3 reads CATYSGNSGNTIYF. CDR3 bases: TGTGCCACCTACTCAGGGAACTCTGGAAACACCATATATTTT.

The J gene is TRBJ1-4, the V gene TRBV6-5; 9 positions agree with TRBD1. CDR1 MNHEY and CDR2 SVGAGI come from the germline V gene. J gave up 0 bases and V 4 bases, and 3 bases lay outside the gene matches. This CDR3 region has 16 residues. The chain's CDR3 is CASSSTGGPTNEKLFF. In DNA, the CDR3 is TGTGCCAGCAGTTCCACAGGGGGCCCAACTAATGAAAAACTGTTTTTT.

This chain joins TRBV5-1 and TRBJ1-2, with D possibly TRBD1 on 6 matching bases. Trimming removed 0 bases at V and 6 bases at J, with 15 bases between. CDR1 is SGHRS, CDR2 YFSETQ, per germline. The CDR3 sequence is 15 residues long. CDR3 nucleotides: TGCGCCAGCAGCTTGGGCATCATTGGGGGCGATGGCTACACCTTC. It is translated as CASSLGIIGGDGYTF.

V gene TRBV30 combines with J gene TRBJ2-3, with 7 positions matching TRBD2. Germline V gene data show CDR1 as GTSNPN and CDR2 as SVGIG (reference sequence). V shed 0 bases, J shed 1 base, and the junction held 7 bases outside the gene matches. The CDR3 has 16 residues. Here the CDR3 DNA reads TGTGCCTGGAGTGTACGACGGGCGGGAGGCACAGATACGCAGTATTTT. Protein product: CAWSVRRAGGTDTQYF. The entire variable domain, with the rest obtained from reference TRBV30 and TRBJ2-3, is as follows: SQTIHQWPATLVQPVGSPLSLECTVEGTSNPNLYWYRQAAGRGLQLLFYSVGIGQISSEVPQNLSASRPQDRQFILSSKKLLLSDSGFYLCAWSVRRAGGTDTQYFGPGTRLTVL.

The chain couples TRBV19 to TRBJ2-3; TRBD2 aligns across 8 bases. V lost 5 bases and J lost 6; bases outside the gene matches: 7. This CDR3 has 14 amino acids. The germline gives CDR1 LNHDA, CDR2 SQIVND (reference sequence). The CDR3: CASSPRVAGDTQYF. CDR3 in DNA: TGTGCCAGTAGTCCCCGGGTAGCGGGGGATACGCAGTATTTT.

The chain joins TRBV2 to TRBJ1-4; 9 bases are shared with TRBD1. The CDR3 has 12 residues. Per germline, CDR1 SNHLY and CDR2 FYNNEI. Trimming removed 6 bases from V and 12 bases from J; junction bases left unmatched: 5. The CDR3 nucleotides are TGTGCCAGCAGGTTCCGGGACAGGGAACTGTTTTTT. Protein: CASRFRDRELFF.

The V gene is TRBV29-1, the J gene TRBJ2-3; D might be TRBD1 (5 bases). Germline V lookup: CDR1 SQVTM, CDR2 ANQGSEA. The CDR3 sequence is 10 residues long. The germline V and J ends were trimmed by 6 bases and 7 bases, with 8 bases remaining between them. The DNA of the CDR3 is TGCAGCGTGCCAGGGTATACGCAGTATTTT. This sequence encodes CSVPGYTQYF.

This clone was observed a handful of times. The chain couples TRBV5-4 to TRBJ2-1; D is perhaps TRBD2 (5 bases). V dropped 4 bases and J dropped 5 bases, with 13 bases sitting between them. This CDR3 region has 14 residues. Germline-derived CDR1 and CDR2 are SGHNT and YYREEE (reference sequence). The CDR3 region has the DNA TGTGCCAGCAGCCCCTCGACTAAACACAATGAGCAGTTCTTC. Residues: CASSPSTKHNEQFF.

The rearrangement links TRBV7-9 to TRBJ2-1; tentatively, D is TRBD2 (5 bases). The CDR3 is 17 amino acids. V shed 2 bases and J shed 0 bases, with 14 bases lying between them. Germline lookup yields CDR1 SEHNR and CDR2 FQNEAQ (reference sequence). DNA for the CDR3: TGTGCCAGCAGCTTAACCGAGCGGCCGCTCTCCTACAATGAGCAGTTCTTC. It codes for CASSLTERPLSYNEQFF.

The V call is TRBV11-2, the J call TRBJ2-2; D gene ambiguous. V shed 4 bases and J shed 1 base, with 4 bases lying between them. CDR3 length: 13 residues. Per germline, CDR1 SGHAT and CDR2 FQNNGV. The chain's CDR3 is CASSSQNTGELFF. The CDR3 DNA is TGTGCCAGCAGCTCCCAGAACACCGGGGAGCTGTTTTTT.

The chain carries TRBV7-9 and TRBJ1-6; 11 bases agree with TRBD1. Trimming at V came to 4 bases and at J to 10 bases, leaving 3 bases not matched to a gene. The CDR3 covers 14 residues. Germline V gene sequence: CDR1 SEHNR, CDR2 FQNEAQ (reference sequence). The CDR3: CASSSGQGESPLHF. CDR3 nucleotides: TGTGCCAGCAGCTCGGGACAGGGGGAGTCACCCCTCCACTTT.

V is TRBV5-1 and J is TRBJ2-7; TRBD2 matches at 10 bases. CDR1 and CDR2 (germline): SGHRS, YFSETQ. The CDR3 has 15 amino acids. V was clipped by 0 bases and J by 2 bases; unmatched bases: 2. The CDR3 DNA sequence: TGCGCCAGCAGCTTGGGGACTAGCGGTGCCTACGAGCAGTACTTC. This codes for CASSLGTSGAYEQYF.

The chain recombines TRBV11-2 with TRBJ2-1, with 7 bases lining up with TRBD2. Unmatched junction bases numbered 17, after V lost 0 bases and J lost 6 bases. Looked up from germline, CDR1 is SGHAT and CDR2 is FQNNGV. The length of the CDR3 is 19 residues. The CDR3 DNA sequence: TGTGCCAGCAGCTTAGACATGGGTCTAGCGGCCCCTAGGGGCAATGAGCAGTTCTTC. The encoded protein is CASSLDMGLAAPRGNEQFF. Using reference TRBV11-2 and TRBJ2-1 for the parts outside the CDR3, the full variable domain is EAGVAQSPRYKIIEKRQSVAFWCNPISGHATLYWYQQILGQGPKLLIQFQNNGVVDDSQLPKDRFSAERLKGVDSTLKIQPAKLEDSAVYLCASSLDMGLAAPRGNEQFFGPGTRLTVL.

Worth noting for this clone: The sample holds other DNA sequences that translate to the same CDR3. This rearrangement joins TRBV7-2 to TRBJ1-2; D uncertain. The V and J ends lost 1 base and 2 bases respectively, with 11 bases between them. The V gene's germline CDR1 is SGHTA and CDR2 FQGNSA. This CDR3 region has 15 residues. CDR3 in amino acids: CASSLVEGSNYGYTF. The CDR3 nucleotides are TGTGCCAGCAGCTTAGTGGAGGGCTCGAACTATGGCTACACCTTC.

The V call is TRBV6-4, the J call TRBJ2-2; possibly TRBD2 for D (6 bases). Germline loops: CDR1 MRHNA, CDR2 SNTAGT. This CDR3 has 16 amino acids. Trimming cost V 0 bases and J 2 bases, with 10 bases left between them. This CDR3 reads CASSDSSAGNTGELFF. The DNA for the CDR3 is TGTGCCAGCAGTGACTCGTCGGCGGGAAACACCGGGGAGCTGTTTTTT.

V usage is TRBV11-2 and J usage is TRBJ1-2; 7 bases map to TRBD1. This CDR3 is built from 14 residues. The germline V gene encodes CDR1 SGHAT and CDR2 FQNNGV. The V gene end was trimmed by 5 bases and the J gene end by 3 bases; junction bases not matched to a gene: 6. The DNA for the CDR3 is TGTGCCAGCAGCCGAGCCGGACAGGACTATGGCTACACCTTC. It specifies CASSRAGQDYGYTF.

J is TRBJ1-3 and V is TRBV27; D call uncertain. The germline V and J ends were trimmed by 6 bases and 1 base, with 10 bases remaining between them. CDR3 length: 14 residues. Germline V gene data show CDR1 as MNHEY and CDR2 as SMNVEV (reference sequence). The CDR3 DNA reads as TGTGCCAGCAGCGCCGGTGCTTCTGGAAACACCATATATTTT. Translated, it gives CASSAGASGNTIYF.

The chain has TRBV4-1 and TRBJ2-1; 7 bases are shared with TRBD1. CDR1 MGHRA and CDR2 YSYEKL come from the germline V gene. The J segment lost 3 bases and the V segment lost 1 base, leaving 3 bases of the junction unmatched. CDR3 size: 15 residues. CDR3 nucleotides: TGCGCCAGCAGCCAAGTGAACAGGGGCTACAATGAGCAGTTCTTC. Encoded protein: CASSQVNRGYNEQFF.

The chain joins TRBV28 to TRBJ1-5; weak D call: TRBD1 (6 bases). Germline V gene data show CDR1 as MDHEN and CDR2 as SYDVKM. Trimming shortened V by 7 bases and J by 3 bases, and 19 bases separated the two germline ends. This CDR3 comprises 16 residues. The CDR3 DNA is TGTGCCAGCACTAAAGCTTTGGTGGGGGCCAATCAGCCCCAGCATTTT. It is translated as CASTKALVGANQPQHF.

The table lists this clone with a count of one. This chain uses TRBV9 with TRBJ2-1; the match to TRBD2 covers 13 bases. The CDR3 is 17 amino acids. V dropped 4 bases and J dropped 4; count of bases not matched to a gene: 8. The V gene's germline CDR1 is SGDLS and CDR2 YYNGEE. The CDR3 region is CASSPRLAGGRYNEQFF. As DNA, the CDR3 is TGTGCCAGCAGCCCCCGACTAGCGGGAGGTAGGTACAATGAGCAGTTCTTC.

The chain is built from TRBV11-2 and TRBJ2-7; TRBD2 matches 11 bases. V lost 6 bases to trimming and J lost 2 bases; unmatched junction nucleotides: 3. The CDR3 loop spans 14 amino acids. Germline loops: CDR1 SGHAT, CDR2 FQNNGV. The CDR3 sequence: CASSKLAGAYEQYF. The CDR3 nucleotides read TGTGCCAGCAGTAAACTAGCGGGGGCCTACGAGCAGTACTTC.

This clone was seen just once. Other DNA sequences in this specimen translate into the identical CDR3. This chain connects TRBV27 to TRBJ1-6, with D tentatively TRBD1 (6 bases). CDR1 is MNHEY, CDR2 SMNVEV, per germline (reference sequence). CDR3 length: 14 amino acids. The ends were cut back, 1 base at V and 7 bases at J, with 8 bases in the middle. The CDR3 DNA sequence: TGTGCCAGCAGTTTATTGGGGGCCAATTCACCCCTCCACTTT. Amino acid sequence: CASSLLGANSPLHF.

In its sample, this clone was seen once. The rearrangement uses TRBV12-3 or TRBV12-4 and TRBJ1-1, with D tentatively TRBD1 (5 bases). The CDR3 contains 12 residues. Deletions cut 1 base from V and 11 bases from J, with 11 bases between. CDR3 nucleotides: TGTGCCAGCAGTTTAGGGGGGGTGGGGGCTTTCTTT. It codes for CASSLGGVGAFF.

The V gene is TRBV7-6, the J gene TRBJ2-1; 12 bases map to TRBD2. Germline-derived CDR1 and CDR2 are SGHVS and FNYEAQ. The CDR3 runs 16 residues. The junction had 11 bases not matched to a gene; V was cut back by 2 bases and J by 12 bases. The CDR3 nucleotides are TGTGCCAGCAGCTTAAGGTCTAGCGGGAGGGCCGAGATGCAGTTCTTC. It is translated as CASSLRSSGRAEMQFF.

A single count supports this clone. The chain has TRBV6-5 and TRBJ2-5, with a possible D match to TRBD2 (5 bases). V was trimmed by 8 bases and J by 1 base, leaving 14 bases between them. The CDR3 has 14 amino acids. The germline V gene encodes CDR1 MNHEY and CDR2 SVGAGI. As DNA, the CDR3 is TGTGCCAGCCGCCGGACTGGGATCCAAGAGACCCAGTACTTC. Translating gives CASRRTGIQETQYF.